This record concerns one TCR beta chain sequence. Its antigen remains undetermined. Base qualities are not at hand, and no much larger clone is one base apart. Library creation used the immunoSEQ multiplex PCR assay. A mixture of 60 forward primers for TCR Vbeta segments and 13 reverse primers for TCR Jbeta segments was used in the multiplex PCR. Amplification of the CDR3 region of rearranged TCR beta genes was performed with a multiplex PCR assay on genomic DNA. The amplified TCR beta libraries were sequenced on the Illumina HiSeq System as 87-base-pair reads. As for the original processing: A later analysis tallied 80 million to 95 million unique TCR beta chains across the 660 or so repertoires, and about 10 million of those chains were shared by two or more donors. A nearest-neighbor algorithm error-corrected the raw reads and collapsed the reads into unique sequences, merging closely related sequences to remove PCR and sequencing errors. CDR3 sequences were aligned to IMGT reference sequences to assign V, D and J gene segments. For a sequence to be retained, a match of at least six nucleotides to both a V gene segment and a J gene segment was required. Rearrangements were called productive when the CDR3 lacked stop codons and stayed in frame with V and J; all others were non-productive. CDR3 was defined according to IMGT convention as the region running from the second conserved V-encoded cysteine to the conserved J-encoded phenylalanine. The earlier analysis of 587 of the donors excluded sequences that lacked an unambiguous match to a single V gene segment. In an earlier analysis of around 590 of the donors, a V segment was called functional when productive rearrangements were above 56.7%, and segregating when the standard deviation between donors exceeded 5%. To diagnose cytomegalovirus status from the catalog of TCR beta chain sequences, a statistical classification framework was built. In a later analysis, TCR nucleotide sequences were compared against IMGT/GENE-DB human TR gene sequences so that V and J genes could be assigned. Using the TCRdist pipeline, a later analysis assigned CDR3 sequences along with most-parsimonious VDJ recombination scenarios. In a later analysis, each TCR beta chain was defined by its CDR3 amino acid sequence together with its V-gene family, and reads without a unique V-gene family were excluded. As a way to deal with suspected cross-contamination and a sequencing artifact, a later analysis dropped 450 to 600 nucleotide sequences that were highly shared and had low generation probability. In a later analysis, a clonal expansion index for each public chain was calculated from normalized within-repertoire ranks of inferred template counts. A later analysis computed generation probabilities with a VDJ recombination model fitted to out-of-frame rearrangements, and checked the results against IGoR. In a later analysis, TCR-TCR, TCR-HLA and TCR-CMV co-occurrence was scored with hypergeometric tests, and a repertoire-size bias correction was applied to TCR pairs. In a later analysis, false discovery rates were estimated by permuting HLA or CMV assignments 20 times. A later analysis grouped co-occurring TCRs with DBSCAN, adding TCRdist sequence similarity when clustering within HLA-allele-positive subsets. For co-occurrence clustering, repertoires with fewer than 30,000 or more than 120,000 public chains were excluded, along with about five repertoires with anomalous nucleotide sharing. Here the immuneACCESS table is served through TCRdb, limited to in-frame sequences with V and J called. Missing clones are a known gap in these copies; in checked studies unresolved V genes cover under half, and the rest lacks a known reason. Clone size and V and J calls were adopted from that table, with D and trimming inferred from the DNA. The sample table records about 160,000 clones; roughly two thirds of these occur just once. Together, the top ten hold approximately 3% of the sample.

The cohort comprised under 700 healthy bone marrow donors. At the time of sampling, all cohort members were nominally healthy, though unrecorded immune exposures were likely present. The donor was CMV seronegative and belonged to the group of several hundred seronegative cohort members. Each donor provided a peripheral blood sample, and peripheral blood mononuclear cells were used for TCR beta sequencing. Genomic DNA extraction from the blood cell samples was performed with the Qiagen DNeasy Blood Extraction Kit. The CDR3 starts with the cysteine, ends with the phenylalanine, and has 17 residues. The DNA shown is the 51-base CDR3, in frame from base 1. V ends up 1 base short and J 1 base short, with an unmatched junction base count of 7. Based on the germline V gene, the CDR1 and CDR2 sequences are MNHNS and SASEGT. The sample belongs to a study of cytomegalovirus exposure and HLA in healthy donors (dated 2017 in TCRdb). At the level of the whole study: In an earlier analysis of fewer than 750 of the donors, about 270 Gb of sequence data and 90 million to 120 million unique TCR beta sequences from 150 million to 200 million T cells were reported. An early release covering around 630 HLA-typed donors comprised roughly 300 gigabases of sequencing data and tens of millions of unique TCR sequences. Among the approximately 420 genotyped donors, around 81% belonged to the genetic ancestry cluster associated with self-reported Caucasian donors. The aim of the study was to test whether cataloging public T cell receptors could identify signatures of past pathogen exposure. Using immunosequencing, the study profiled T cell repertoires from 550 to 750 subjects and related those repertoires to cytomegalovirus serostatus. In addition to the first cohort of several hundred subjects, a separate validation cohort of under 150 different subjects was used. To predict cytomegalovirus infection status, the study combined high-throughput TCR immunosequencing, statistical association of individual TCRs with disease status, and machine learning. In a later analysis, previously published TCR beta repertoires from about 670 donors were re-analyzed and high-resolution HLA genotyping was added so that TCR occurrence patterns could be studied. Rather than using new phenotypic data, the later analysis identified candidate immune exposures from TCR beta sequences and from how often those sequences occurred across donors. An earlier analysis of approximately 640 of the donors applied high-throughput TCR beta sequencing to assess whether each TCR beta V gene segment acted as functional or pseudogenic. Donor age, sex, ethnicity and CMV serostatus were compiled alongside the repertoire data. A later genetic analysis took genome-wide SNP genotypes for about 55% of the roughly 700 donors and used that subset as a discovery cohort. Every discovery cohort repertoire had been produced on one sequencing platform. Class I and class II HLA loci were covered by the typing at four-digit resolution. The number of typed donors differed by locus: roughly 620-640 for A, B, C, DRB1 and DQB1; 500 to 550 for DQA1; around 580 for DPA1; and roughly 490 for DPB1. About five DR-DQ haplotypes were treated as single units for association and clustering because of strong linkage in the cohort. Among 350 to 400 genotyped donors of the cohort, an average of approximately 240,000 unique TCR beta nucleotide sequences were sequenced per donor, roughly 20% of them non-productive. What the study reported, not specific to this receptor: Presence/absence analyses assumed roughly uniform sequencing depth across donors, an assumption that may not hold. It was suggested by the authors that the approach could potentially be generalized to other disease states and immunological phenotypes. V-gene and J-gene trimming of TCR beta chains was associated with a missense DCLRE1C variant in a later genetic analysis, and the association was replicated in an independent cohort. Correlated functional status among segregating V segments might reflect linkage disequilibrium, but an unknown experimental factor could not be ruled out. Three of the identified cytomegalovirus-associated TCR beta chains were confirmed in vitro to be specific for cytomegalovirus antigens. Several of the top co-occurrence clusters appeared to be linked to parvovirus B19, influenza, CMV and Epstein-Barr virus, according to a later analysis. In a later genetic analysis, fewer N-insertions in productive TCRs were reported among donors in an Asian-associated ancestry cluster than the approximately 670-donor mean. The sequencing pipeline was judged likely to have produced a cluster of highly shared sequence variants as a technical artifact. A later analysis associated 17,000 or so TCR beta sequences with specific HLA alleles at a false discovery rate of 0.05. In a later analysis, HLA-associated TCR beta chains were found to be more clonally expanded and to have lower generation probabilities than equally common non-associated chains. Strong co-occurrence of HLA alleles, especially DR and DQ, made assigning TCR associations to individual alleles difficult. Because counts were too low, some 16 rarely observed V segments, including chromosome 9 orphons, were excluded from the earlier analysis of several hundred of the donors. Most CMV-associated TCR beta chains appeared to be HLA-restricted in a later analysis, and the HLA associations seemed to be driven largely by CMV exposure. The 87-base-pair reads could not distinguish some IMGT-functional V segments, including TRBV6-2 and TRBV6-3, so those segments were excluded. The study listed over 150 TCR beta chains as associated with cytomegalovirus. In an earlier analysis of several hundred of the donors, most TCR beta V segments were observed in productive rearrangements about 87% or about 30% of the time, broadly matching IMGT annotations. Because HLA typing was unavailable for some donors at each locus, only the typed subset was used in association tests. In a later analysis, TCR association rates were found to vary across HLA loci, with the most associated TCRs seen for DRB1 alleles and the fewest for HLA-C alleles. In this cohort, only TCR beta chains were sequenced, and detectable features were limited by the absence of alpha or paired-chain data. The classifier was reported to diagnose cytomegalovirus status with high specificity and sensitivity in both the original cohort and the validation cohort. The only immune exposure information available for the cohort was CMV serostatus. Across donors, most TCR sequences were observed very rarely, whereas some public TCRs were present in many individuals. A further reported finding was that TCR beta sequences accurately predicted the HLA-A and HLA-B alleles for most subjects in the first cohort.

This receptor was obtained from a woman in her thirties in good health and CMV-seronegative. The sequenced sample consisted of PBMCs. The chain was built from TRBV6-1 and TRBJ2-1, with TRBD2 matching 7 junction bases. The sequenced DNA: TGTGCCAGCAGTGAAGGTCTGGGCGGGAGTTCCTACAATGAGCAGTTCTTC. Translated, this gives CASSEGLGGSSYNEQFF.